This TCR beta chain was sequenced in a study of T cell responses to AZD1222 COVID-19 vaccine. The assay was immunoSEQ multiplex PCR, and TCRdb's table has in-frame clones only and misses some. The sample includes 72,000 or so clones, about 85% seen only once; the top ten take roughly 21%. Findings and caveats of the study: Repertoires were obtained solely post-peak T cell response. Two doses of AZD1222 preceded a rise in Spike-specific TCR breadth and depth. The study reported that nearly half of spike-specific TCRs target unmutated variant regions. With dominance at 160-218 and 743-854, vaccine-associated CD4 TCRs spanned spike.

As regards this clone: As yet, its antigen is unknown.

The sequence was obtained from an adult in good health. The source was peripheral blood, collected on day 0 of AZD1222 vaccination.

The CDR3 protein is CASSVSGIQETQYF. The CDR3 bases are TGTGCCAGCAGCGTTAGCGGGATTCAAGAGACCCAGTACTTC. The V call is TRBV9, the J call TRBJ2-5; 8 bases agree with TRBD2. In germline, CDR1 is SGDLS, CDR2 YYNGEE. V shed 2 bases, J shed 2 bases, and the junction held 2 bases outside the gene matches. The CDR3 runs 14 residues. The full variable domain, its missing parts supplied by reference TRBV9 and TRBJ2-5, is DSGVTQTPKHLITATGQRVTLRCSPRSGDLSVYWYQQSLDQGLQFLIQYYNGEERAKGNILERFSAQQFPDLHSELNLSSLELGDSALYFCASSVSGIQETQYFGPGTRLLVL.